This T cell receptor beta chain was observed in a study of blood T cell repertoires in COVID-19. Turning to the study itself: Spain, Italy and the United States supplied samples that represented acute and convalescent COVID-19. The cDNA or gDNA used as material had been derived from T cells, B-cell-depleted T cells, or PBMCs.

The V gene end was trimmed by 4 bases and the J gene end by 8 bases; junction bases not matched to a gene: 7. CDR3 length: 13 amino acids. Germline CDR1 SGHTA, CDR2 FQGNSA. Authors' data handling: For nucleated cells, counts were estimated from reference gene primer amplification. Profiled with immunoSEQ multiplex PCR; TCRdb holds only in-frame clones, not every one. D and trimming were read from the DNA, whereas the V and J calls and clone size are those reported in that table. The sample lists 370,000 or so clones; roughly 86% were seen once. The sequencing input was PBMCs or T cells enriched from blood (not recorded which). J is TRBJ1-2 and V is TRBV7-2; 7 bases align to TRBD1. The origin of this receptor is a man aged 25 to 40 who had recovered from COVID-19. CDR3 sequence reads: CASSSGQLRGYTF. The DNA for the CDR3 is TGTGCCAGCAGCTCGGGACAGTTGAGAGGCTACACCTTC.